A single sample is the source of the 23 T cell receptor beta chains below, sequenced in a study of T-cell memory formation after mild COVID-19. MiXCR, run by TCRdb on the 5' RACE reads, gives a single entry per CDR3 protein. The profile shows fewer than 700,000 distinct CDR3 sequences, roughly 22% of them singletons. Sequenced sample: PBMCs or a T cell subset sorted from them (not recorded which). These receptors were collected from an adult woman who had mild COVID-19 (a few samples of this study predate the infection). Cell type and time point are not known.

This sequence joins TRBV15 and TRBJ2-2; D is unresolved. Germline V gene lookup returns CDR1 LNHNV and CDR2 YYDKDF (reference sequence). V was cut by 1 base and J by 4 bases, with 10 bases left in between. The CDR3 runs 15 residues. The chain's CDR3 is CATSRGTTGTGELFF. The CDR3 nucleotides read TGTGCCACCAGCAGAGGGACGACGGGCACCGGGGAGCTGTTTTTT.

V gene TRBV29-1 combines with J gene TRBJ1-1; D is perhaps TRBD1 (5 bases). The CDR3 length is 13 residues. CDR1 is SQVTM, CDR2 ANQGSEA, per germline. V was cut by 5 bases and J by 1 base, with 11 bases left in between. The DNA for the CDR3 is TGCAGCGTTCAGGGAACAGCGAACACTGAAGCTTTCTTT. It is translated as CSVQGTANTEAFF.

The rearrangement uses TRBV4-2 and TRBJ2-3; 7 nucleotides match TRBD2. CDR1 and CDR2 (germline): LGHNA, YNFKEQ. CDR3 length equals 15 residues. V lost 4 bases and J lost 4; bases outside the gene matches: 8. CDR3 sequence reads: CASSPRTRVSDTQYF. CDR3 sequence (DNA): TGTGCCAGCAGCCCCCGGACTAGGGTATCAGATACGCAGTATTTT.

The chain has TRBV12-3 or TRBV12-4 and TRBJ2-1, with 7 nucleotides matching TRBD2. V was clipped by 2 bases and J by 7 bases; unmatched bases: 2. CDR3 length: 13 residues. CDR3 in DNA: TGTGCCAGCAGTTTACTAGCGGTTAATGAGCAGTTCTTC. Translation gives CASSLLAVNEQFF.

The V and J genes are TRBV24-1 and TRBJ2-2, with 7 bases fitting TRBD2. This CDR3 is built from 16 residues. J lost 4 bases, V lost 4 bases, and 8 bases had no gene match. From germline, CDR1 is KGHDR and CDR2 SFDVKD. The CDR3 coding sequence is TGTGCCACCAGTGACCTTCTCGCGGGAGTCACCGGGGAGCTGTTTTTT. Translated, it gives CATSDLLAGVTGELFF.

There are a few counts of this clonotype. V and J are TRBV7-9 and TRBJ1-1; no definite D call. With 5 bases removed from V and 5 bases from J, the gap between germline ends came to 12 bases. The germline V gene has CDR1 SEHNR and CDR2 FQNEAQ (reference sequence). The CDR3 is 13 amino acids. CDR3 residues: CASSRALGTEAFF. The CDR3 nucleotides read TGTGCCAGCAGCCGGGCTCTGGGGACTGAAGCTTTCTTT.

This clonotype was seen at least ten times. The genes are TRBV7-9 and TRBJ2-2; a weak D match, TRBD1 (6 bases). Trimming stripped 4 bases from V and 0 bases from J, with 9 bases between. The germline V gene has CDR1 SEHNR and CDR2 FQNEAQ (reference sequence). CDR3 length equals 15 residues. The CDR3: CASSSGTTNTGELFF. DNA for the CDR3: TGTGCCAGCAGCTCCGGGACAACGAACACCGGGGAGCTGTTTTTT.

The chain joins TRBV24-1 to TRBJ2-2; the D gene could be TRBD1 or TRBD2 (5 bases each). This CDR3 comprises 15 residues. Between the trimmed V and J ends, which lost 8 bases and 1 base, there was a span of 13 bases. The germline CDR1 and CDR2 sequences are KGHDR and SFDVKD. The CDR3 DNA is TGTGCCACCAAGGGATTGGGGGAGAACACCGGGGAGCTGTTTTTT. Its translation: CATKGLGENTGELFF.

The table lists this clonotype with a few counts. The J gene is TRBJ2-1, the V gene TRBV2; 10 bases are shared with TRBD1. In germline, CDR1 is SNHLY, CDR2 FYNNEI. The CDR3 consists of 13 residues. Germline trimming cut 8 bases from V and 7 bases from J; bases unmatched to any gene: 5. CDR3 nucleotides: TGTGCCAGCGCCGCGGGACAGGGGAATGAGCAGTTCTTC. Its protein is CASAAGQGNEQFF.

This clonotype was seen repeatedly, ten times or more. CDR3 loop: CASSHSVGGPTDTQYF. The CDR3 nucleotides read TGCGCCAGCAGCCATAGCGTGGGAGGGCCCACAGATACGCAGTATTTT. The chain links TRBV5-1 to TRBJ2-3; 7 bases map to TRBD2. This CDR3 contains 16 residues. With V trimmed by 4 bases and J by 2 bases, 10 bases remained unmatched. Germline assignment: CDR1 SGHRS and CDR2 YFSETQ.

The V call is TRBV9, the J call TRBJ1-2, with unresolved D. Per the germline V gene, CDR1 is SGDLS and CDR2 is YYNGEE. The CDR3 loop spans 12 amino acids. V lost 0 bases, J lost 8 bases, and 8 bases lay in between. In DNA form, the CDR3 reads TGTGCCAGCAGCGTAGAAGTTGGGGGCTACACCTTC. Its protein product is CASSVEVGGYTF. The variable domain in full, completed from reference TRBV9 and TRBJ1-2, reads DSGVTQTPKHLITATGQRVTLRCSPRSGDLSVYWYQQSLDQGLQFLIQYYNGEERAKGNILERFSAQQFPDLHSELNLSSLELGDSALYFCASSVEVGGYTFGSGTRLTVV.

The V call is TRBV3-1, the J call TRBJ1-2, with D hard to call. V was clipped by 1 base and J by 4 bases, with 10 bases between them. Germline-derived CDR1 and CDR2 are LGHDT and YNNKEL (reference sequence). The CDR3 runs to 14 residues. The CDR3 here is CASSQAPGGYGYTF. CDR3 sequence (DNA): TGTGCCAGCAGCCAAGCCCCGGGAGGCTATGGCTACACCTTC.

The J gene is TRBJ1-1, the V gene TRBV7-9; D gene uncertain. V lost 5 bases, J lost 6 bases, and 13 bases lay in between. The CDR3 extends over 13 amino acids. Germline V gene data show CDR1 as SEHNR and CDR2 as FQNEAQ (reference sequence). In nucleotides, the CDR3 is TGTGCCAGCAGCGTGGTTGTGGCATCTGAAGCTTTCTTT. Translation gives CASSVVVASEAFF.

CDR3 coding DNA: TGCGCCAGCAGCCAATGGGCCAGCCTGGGGTCCTCCTACAATGAGCAGTTCTTC. This sequence encodes CASSQWASLGSSYNEQFF. This chain connects TRBV4-1 to TRBJ2-1; D unclear. V lost 2 bases, J lost 0 bases, and 17 bases lay in between. The CDR3 spans 18 residues. CDR1 is MGHRA, CDR2 YSYEKL, per germline.

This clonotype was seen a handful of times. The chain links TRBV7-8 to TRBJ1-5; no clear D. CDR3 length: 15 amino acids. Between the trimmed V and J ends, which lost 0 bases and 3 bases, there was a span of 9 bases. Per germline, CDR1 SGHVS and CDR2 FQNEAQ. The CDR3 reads CASSLALGNNQPQHF. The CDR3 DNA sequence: TGTGCCAGCAGCTTAGCGTTGGGGAACAATCAGCCCCAGCATTTT.

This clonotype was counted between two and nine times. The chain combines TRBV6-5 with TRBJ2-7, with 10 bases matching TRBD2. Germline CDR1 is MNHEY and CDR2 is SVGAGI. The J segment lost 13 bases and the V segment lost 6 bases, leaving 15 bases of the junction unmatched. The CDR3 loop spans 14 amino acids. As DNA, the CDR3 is TGTGCCAGCAGGAGACTAGCGGGCTCTTCTTCGAGCTACTTC. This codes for CASRRLAGSSSSYF.

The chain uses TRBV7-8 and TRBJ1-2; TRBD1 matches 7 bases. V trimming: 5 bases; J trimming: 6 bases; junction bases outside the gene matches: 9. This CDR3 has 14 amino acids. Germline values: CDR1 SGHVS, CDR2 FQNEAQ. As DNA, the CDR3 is TGTGCCAGCAGCCCGAACAGGGGTTTGGATGGCTACACCTTC. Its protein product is CASSPNRGLDGYTF.

CDR3 sequence reads: CASSFAGELYEQYF. CDR3 in DNA: TGTGCCAGCAGTTTTGCGGGAGAGCTATACGAGCAGTACTTC. The chain combines TRBV12-3 or TRBV12-4 with TRBJ2-7; 7 bases line up with TRBD2. J was trimmed by 4 bases and V by 3 bases; bases with no gene match: 6. This CDR3 is built from 14 residues.

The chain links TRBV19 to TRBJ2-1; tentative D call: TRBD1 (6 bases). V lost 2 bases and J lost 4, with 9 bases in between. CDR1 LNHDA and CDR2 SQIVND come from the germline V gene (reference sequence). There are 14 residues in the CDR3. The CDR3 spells CASSIRTEYNEQFF. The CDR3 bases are TGTGCCAGTAGTATAAGGACAGAATACAATGAGCAGTTCTTC.

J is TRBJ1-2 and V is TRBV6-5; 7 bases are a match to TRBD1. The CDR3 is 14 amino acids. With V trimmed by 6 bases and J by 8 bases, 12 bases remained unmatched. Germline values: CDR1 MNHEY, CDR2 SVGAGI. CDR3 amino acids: CASRLTGSGRGYTF. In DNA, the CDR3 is TGTGCCAGCAGGCTGACAGGGTCGGGGCGCGGCTACACCTTC.

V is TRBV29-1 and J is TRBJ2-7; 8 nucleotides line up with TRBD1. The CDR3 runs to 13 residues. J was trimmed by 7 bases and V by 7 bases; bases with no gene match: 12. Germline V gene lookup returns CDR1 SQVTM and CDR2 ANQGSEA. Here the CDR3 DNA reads TGCAGCGCCGACGGACAGGGTTTAAATGAGCAGTACTTC. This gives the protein CSADGQGLNEQYF.

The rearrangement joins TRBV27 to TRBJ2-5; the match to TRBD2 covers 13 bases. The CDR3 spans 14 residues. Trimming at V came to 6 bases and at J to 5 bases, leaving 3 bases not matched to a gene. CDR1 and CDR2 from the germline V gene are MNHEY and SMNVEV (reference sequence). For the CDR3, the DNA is TGTGCCAGCAGACTAGCGGGAGGGGTGGAGACCCAGTACTTC. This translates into CASRLAGGVETQYF.

In DNA, the CDR3 is TGCGCCAGCAGCCAAGATACGGACAGACATAGCAATCAGCCCCAGCATTTT. This gives the protein CASSQDTDRHSNQPQHF. The V gene is TRBV4-3, the J gene TRBJ1-5, with a tentative D call TRBD1 (6 bases). CDR1 and CDR2 (germline): LGHNA, YSLEER. This CDR3 spans 17 amino acids. The germline V and J ends were trimmed by 0 bases and 0 bases, with 12 bases remaining between them.